This T cell receptor (beta chain) appears in the sequencing data of a study of blood T cell repertoires in COVID-19. About the research overall: PBMCs, B-cell-depleted T cells, or T cells were the source of the cDNA or gDNA that made up the material.

In the original workflow: Estimation of nucleated cell counts was performed using reference gene primer amplification. Libraries were prepared by immunoSEQ multiplex PCR; TCRdb keeps only in-frame clonotypes and omits some of them. Clone size and the V and J calls come from that table; the DNA yielded D and trimming. The data hold approximately 140,000 clones, with about four fifths observed a single time. This CDR3 is 15 amino acids long. The sequence derives from a woman older than 75 with acute or convalescent COVID-19. The chain uses TRBV21-1 and TRBJ1-4; the table's D call, TRBD1, has no DNA check behind it. TRBV21-1 is a documented pseudogene. Sequenced sample: peripheral blood. The CDR3 loop reads CASSKGGQPNEKLFF. CDR3 coding DNA: TGTGCCAGCAGCAAAGGTGGGCAGCCTAATGAAAAACTGTTTTTT.